This TCR beta chain was identified during a study of graft-versus-host responses after intestinal transplantation. The authors combined roughly 200,000 CFSE-labeled responder cells with roughly 200,000 irradiated, violet-dye-labeled stimulator cells in plates. The CDR3 loop spans 10 amino acids. The germline V and J ends were trimmed by 3 bases and 6 bases, with 0 bases remaining between them. Germline V CDR1 and CDR2: MNHNY, SVGAGI (reference sequence). Produced via immunoSEQ multiplex PCR; TCRdb's table is partial and in-frame only. This table holds about 6,900 clones, approximately 25% found once.

The TCR comes from a human patient who was an organ donor for intestinal transplantation. J is TRBJ1-5 and V is TRBV6-6; D is unclear. The material sequenced was alloreactive CD8+ T cells from a mixed lymphocyte reaction culture, taken before transplantation. Subset defined: CFSE-low proliferating T cells sorted from roughly 6-day pre-transplant mixed lymphocyte reaction (GvH or HvG direction). The CDR3 region is CASSYQPQHF. The CDR3 DNA reads as TGTGCCAGCAGTTATCAGCCCCAGCATTTT.